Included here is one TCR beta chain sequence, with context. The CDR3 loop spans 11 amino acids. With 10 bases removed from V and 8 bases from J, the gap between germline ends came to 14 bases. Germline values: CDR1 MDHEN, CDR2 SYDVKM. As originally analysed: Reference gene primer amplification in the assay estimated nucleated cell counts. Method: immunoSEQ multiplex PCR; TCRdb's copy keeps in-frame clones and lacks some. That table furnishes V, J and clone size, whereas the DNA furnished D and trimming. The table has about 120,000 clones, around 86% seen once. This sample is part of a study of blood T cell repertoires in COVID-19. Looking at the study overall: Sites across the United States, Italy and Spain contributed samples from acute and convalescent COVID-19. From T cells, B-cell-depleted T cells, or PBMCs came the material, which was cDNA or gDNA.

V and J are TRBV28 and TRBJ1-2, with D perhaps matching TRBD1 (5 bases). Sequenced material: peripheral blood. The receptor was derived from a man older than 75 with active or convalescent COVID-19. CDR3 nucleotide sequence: TGTGCCACTAACATTTGGGGCGGCTACACCTTC. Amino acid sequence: CATNIWGGYTF.